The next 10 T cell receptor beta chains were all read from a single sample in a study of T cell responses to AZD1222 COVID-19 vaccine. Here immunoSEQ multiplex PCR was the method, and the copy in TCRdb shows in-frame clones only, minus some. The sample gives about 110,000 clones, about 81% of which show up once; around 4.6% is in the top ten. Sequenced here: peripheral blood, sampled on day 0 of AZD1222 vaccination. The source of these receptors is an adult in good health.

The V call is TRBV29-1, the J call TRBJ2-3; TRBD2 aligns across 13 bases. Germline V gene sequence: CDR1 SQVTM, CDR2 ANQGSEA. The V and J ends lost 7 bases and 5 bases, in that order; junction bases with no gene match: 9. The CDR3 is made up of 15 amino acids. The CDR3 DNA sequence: TGCAGCGCCCGGACTAGCGGGGGTCTTAGAGATACGCAGTATTTT. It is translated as CSARTSGGLRDTQYF.

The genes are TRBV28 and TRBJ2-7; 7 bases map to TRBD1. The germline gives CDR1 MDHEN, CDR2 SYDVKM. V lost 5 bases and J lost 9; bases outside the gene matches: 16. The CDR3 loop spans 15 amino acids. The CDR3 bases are TGTGCCAGCAGTCTACCACACTCGACAGGGTGGGGGCAGTACTTC. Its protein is CASSLPHSTGWGQYF.

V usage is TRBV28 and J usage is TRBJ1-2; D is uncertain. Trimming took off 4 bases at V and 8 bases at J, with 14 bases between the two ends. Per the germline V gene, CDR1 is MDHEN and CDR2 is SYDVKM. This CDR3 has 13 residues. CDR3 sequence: CASSSLGPGGYTF. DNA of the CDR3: TGTGCCAGCAGTTCCCTAGGACCGGGGGGCTACACCTTC.

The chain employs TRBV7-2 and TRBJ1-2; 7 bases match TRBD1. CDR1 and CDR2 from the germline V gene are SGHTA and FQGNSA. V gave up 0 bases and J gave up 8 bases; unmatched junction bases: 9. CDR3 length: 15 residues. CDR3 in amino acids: CASSLARTGLHGYTF. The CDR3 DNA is TGTGCCAGCAGCTTAGCGAGGACAGGCCTACACGGCTACACCTTC.

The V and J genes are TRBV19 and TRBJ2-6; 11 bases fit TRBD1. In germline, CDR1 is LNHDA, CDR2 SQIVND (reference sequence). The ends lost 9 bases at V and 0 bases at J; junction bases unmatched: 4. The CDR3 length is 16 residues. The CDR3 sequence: CASGTGGISGANVLTF. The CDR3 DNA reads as TGTGCCAGCGGGACAGGGGGTATCTCTGGGGCCAACGTCCTGACTTTC.

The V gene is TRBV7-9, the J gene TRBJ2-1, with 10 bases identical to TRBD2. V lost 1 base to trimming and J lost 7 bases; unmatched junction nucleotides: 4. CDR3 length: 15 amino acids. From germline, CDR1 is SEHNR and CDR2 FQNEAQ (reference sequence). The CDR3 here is CASSLVTSGRNEQFF. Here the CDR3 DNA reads TGTGCCAGCAGCTTAGTGACTAGCGGGCGGAATGAGCAGTTCTTC.

CDR3 amino acids: CASSLGLTSGHTDTQYF. In DNA form, the CDR3 reads TGTGCCAGCAGCTTAGGCCTCACTAGCGGACACACAGATACGCAGTATTTT. The chain has TRBV7-2 and TRBJ2-3, with 8 bases identical to TRBD2. Germline assignment: CDR1 SGHTA and CDR2 FQGNSA. After removal of 1 base from V and 2 bases from J, the junction contained 8 bases not matched to a gene. The CDR3 has 17 residues.

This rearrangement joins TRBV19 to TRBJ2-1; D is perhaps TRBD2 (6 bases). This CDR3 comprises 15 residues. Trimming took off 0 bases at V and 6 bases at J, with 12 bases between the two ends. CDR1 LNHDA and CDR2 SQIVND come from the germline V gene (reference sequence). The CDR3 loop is CASSIEGGGSNEQFF. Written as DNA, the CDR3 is TGTGCCAGTAGTATAGAAGGAGGAGGGTCCAATGAGCAGTTCTTC.

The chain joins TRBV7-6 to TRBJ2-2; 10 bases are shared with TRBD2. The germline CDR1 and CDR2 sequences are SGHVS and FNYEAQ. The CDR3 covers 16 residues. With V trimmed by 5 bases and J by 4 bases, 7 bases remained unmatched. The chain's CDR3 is CASSKAGGYATGELFF. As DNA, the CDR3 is TGTGCCAGCAGCAAAGCGGGAGGGTATGCCACCGGGGAGCTGTTTTTT.

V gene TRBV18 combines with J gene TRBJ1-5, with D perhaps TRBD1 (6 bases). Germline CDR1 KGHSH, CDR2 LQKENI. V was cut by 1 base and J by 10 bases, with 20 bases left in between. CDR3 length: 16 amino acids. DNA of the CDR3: TGTGCCAGCTCACCACGGGACCCTGTTAAGGGGGATCCCCAGCATTTT. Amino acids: CASSPRDPVKGDPQHF. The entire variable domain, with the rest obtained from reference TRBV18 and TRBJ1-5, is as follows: NAGVMQNPRHLVRRRGQEARLRCSPMKGHSHVYWYRQLPEEGLKFMVYLQKENIIDESGMPKERFSAEFPKEGPSILRIQQVVRGDSAAYFCASSPRDPVKGDPQHFGDGTRLSIL.